This T cell receptor (beta chain) was sequenced during a study of metastatic and nonmetastatic thyroid tumors. Study background: For malignant and benign thyroid patients, tumor or nodule tissue and blood were the sources whose repertoires were compared.

All patients were untreated before thyroid surgery. MiXCR was used by TCRdb to re-call the PCR reads. Altogether tens of thousands of clones are present, 20% to 30% being singletons, with the ten largest covering approximately 2.4%. V was pared by 6 bases and J by 4 bases, with 8 bases of the junction left unmatched. The CDR3 loop spans 15 amino acids. Germline loops: CDR1 DFQATT, CDR2 SNEGSKA (reference sequence). Study-level points and caveats: Versus benign nodules, malignant thyroid tumors reportedly had significantly higher TCR beta diversity, in blood and tumor.

This clone was observed at least ten times. What it recognizes is unknown. Sample: blood. The TCR originated in a female donor with papillary thyroid cancer or a benign thyroid nodule (not recorded which). Some clones in this sample may be carry-over from other donors' samples. This chain connects TRBV20-1 to TRBJ2-1, with TRBD2 matching over 11 bases. The CDR3 spells CSADLAGGGYNEQFF. The CDR3 nucleotides read TGCAGTGCCGACTTAGCGGGAGGGGGTTACAATGAGCAGTTCTTC.